This T cell receptor (beta chain) was profiled in a study of control samples from healthy donors and cancer patients. This CDR3 region has 15 residues. The germline V gene has CDR1 SGHRS and CDR2 YFSETQ. After removal of 4 bases from V and 2 bases from J, the junction contained 6 bases not matched to a gene. The method was immunoSEQ multiplex PCR; TCRdb's version includes in-frame clones alone and lacks a portion of them. The data show about 120,000 clones, with approximately 89% seen just once and roughly 3.3% held by the top ten. The rearrangement uses TRBV5-1 and TRBJ2-1; 7 nucleotides align to TRBD2. Sequenced: blood. This TCR was recovered from a man aged 40-49 years in good health. CDR3 nucleotides: TGCGCCAGCAGCCCGGGCGGGACTACCTACAATGAGCAGTTCTTC. It yields the protein CASSPGGTTYNEQFF.